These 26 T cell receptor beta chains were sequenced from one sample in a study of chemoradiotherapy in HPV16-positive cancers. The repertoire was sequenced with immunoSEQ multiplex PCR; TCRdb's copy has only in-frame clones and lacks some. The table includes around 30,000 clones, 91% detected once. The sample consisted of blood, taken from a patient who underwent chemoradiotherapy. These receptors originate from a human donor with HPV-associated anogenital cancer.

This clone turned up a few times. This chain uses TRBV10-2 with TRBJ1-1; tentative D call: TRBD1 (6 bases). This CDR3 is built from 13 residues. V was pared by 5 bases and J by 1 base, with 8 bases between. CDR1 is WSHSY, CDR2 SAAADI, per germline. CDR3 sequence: CASSQGGNTEAFF. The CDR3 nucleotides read TGCGCCAGCAGTCAAGGGGGGAACACTGAAGCTTTCTTT.

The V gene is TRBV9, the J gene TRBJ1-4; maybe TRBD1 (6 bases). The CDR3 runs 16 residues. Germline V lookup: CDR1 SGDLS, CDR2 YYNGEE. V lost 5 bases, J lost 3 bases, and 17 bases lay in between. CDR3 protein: CASSPEGGSANEKLFF. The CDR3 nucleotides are TGTGCCAGCAGTCCAGAGGGGGGGTCGGCTAATGAAAAACTGTTTTTT.

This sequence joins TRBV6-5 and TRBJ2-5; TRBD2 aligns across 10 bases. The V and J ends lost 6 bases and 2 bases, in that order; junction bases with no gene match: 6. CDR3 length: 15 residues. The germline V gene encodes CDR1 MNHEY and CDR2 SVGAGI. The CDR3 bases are TGTGCCAGCAGCCCCCAGCGGGGGGGTCAAGAGACCCAGTACTTC. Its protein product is CASSPQRGGQETQYF.

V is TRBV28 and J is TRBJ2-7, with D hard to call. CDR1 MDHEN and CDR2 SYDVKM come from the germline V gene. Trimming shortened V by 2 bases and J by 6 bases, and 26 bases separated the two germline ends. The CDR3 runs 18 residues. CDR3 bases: TGTGCCAGCAGTTTACTAATAGGGAACCCGACGGCCTGGGGCGAGCAGTACTTC. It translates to CASSLLIGNPTAWGEQYF.

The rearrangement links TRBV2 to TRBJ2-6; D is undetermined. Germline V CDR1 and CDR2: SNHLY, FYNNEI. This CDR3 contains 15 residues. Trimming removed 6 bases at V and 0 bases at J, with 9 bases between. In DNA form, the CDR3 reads TGTGCCAGCAGCCCAAGCCGCTCTGGGGCCAACGTCCTGACTTTC. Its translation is CASSPSRSGANVLTF. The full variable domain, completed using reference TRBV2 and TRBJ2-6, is EPEVTQTPSHQVTQMGQEVILRCVPISNHLYFYWYRQILGQKVEFLVSFYNNEISEKSEIFDDQFSVERPDGSNFTLKIRSTKLEDSAMYFCASSPSRSGANVLTFGAGSRLTVL.

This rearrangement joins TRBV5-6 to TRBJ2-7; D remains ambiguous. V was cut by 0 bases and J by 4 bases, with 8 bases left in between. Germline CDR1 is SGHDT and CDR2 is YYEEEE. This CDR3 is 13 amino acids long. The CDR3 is CASSLVASYEQYF. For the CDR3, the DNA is TGTGCCAGCAGCTTGGTGGCGAGTTACGAGCAGTACTTC.

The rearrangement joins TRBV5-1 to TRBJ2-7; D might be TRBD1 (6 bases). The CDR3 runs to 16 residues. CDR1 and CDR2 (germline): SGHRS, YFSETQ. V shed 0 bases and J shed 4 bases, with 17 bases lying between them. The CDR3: CASSLVGDTVFYEQYF. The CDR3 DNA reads TGCGCCAGCAGCTTGGTCGGGGACACTGTTTTTTACGAGCAGTACTTC.

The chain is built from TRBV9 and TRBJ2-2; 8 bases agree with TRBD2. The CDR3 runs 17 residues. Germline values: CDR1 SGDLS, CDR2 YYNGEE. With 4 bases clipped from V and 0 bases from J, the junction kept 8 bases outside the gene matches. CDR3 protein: CASSPRGGTTNTGELFF. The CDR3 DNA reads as TGTGCCAGCAGCCCCCGGGGGGGGACGACGAACACCGGGGAGCTGTTTTTT. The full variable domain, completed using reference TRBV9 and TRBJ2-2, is DSGVTQTPKHLITATGQRVTLRCSPRSGDLSVYWYQQSLDQGLQFLIQYYNGEERAKGNILERFSAQQFPDLHSELNLSSLELGDSALYFCASSPRGGTTNTGELFFGEGSRLTVL.

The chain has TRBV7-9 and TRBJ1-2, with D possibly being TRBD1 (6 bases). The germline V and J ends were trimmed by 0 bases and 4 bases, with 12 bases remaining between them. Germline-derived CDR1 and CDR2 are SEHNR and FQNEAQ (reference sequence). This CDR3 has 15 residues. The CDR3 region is CASSLANGGGYGYTF. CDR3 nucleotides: TGTGCCAGCAGCTTAGCGAATGGGGGCGGCTATGGCTACACCTTC.

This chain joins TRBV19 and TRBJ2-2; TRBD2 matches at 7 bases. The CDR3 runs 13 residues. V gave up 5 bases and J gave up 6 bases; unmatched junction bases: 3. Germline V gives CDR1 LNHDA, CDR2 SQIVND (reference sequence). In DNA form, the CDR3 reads TGTGCCAGTAGTCCCGGACTAGCCGGGGAGCTGTTTTTT. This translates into CASSPGLAGELFF.

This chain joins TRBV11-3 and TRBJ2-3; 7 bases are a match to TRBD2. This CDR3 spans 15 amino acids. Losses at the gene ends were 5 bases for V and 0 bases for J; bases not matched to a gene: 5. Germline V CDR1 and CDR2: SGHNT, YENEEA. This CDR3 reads CASSMGLTSTDTQYF. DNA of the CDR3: TGTGCCAGCAGCATGGGACTAACTAGCACAGATACGCAGTATTTT.

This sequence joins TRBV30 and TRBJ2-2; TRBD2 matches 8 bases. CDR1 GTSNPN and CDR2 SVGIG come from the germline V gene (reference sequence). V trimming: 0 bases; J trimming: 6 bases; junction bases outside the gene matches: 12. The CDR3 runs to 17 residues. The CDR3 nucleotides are TGTGCCTGGAGTGTAGTCTTGACTAGCGATTTTCCCGGGGAGCTGTTTTTT. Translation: CAWSVVLTSDFPGELFF.

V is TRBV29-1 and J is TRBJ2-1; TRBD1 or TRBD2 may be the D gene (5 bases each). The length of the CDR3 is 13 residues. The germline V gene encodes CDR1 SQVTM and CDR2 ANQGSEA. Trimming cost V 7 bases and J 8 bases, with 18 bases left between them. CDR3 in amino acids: CSEAGTKVDEQFF. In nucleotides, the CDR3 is TGCAGCGAAGCCGGGACCAAGGTCGATGAGCAGTTCTTC.

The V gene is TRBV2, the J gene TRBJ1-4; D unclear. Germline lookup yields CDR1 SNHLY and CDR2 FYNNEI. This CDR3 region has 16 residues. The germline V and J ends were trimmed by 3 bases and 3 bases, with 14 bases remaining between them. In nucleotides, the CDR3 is TGTGCCAGCAGTGAGGCCCTTGGGGAGTCTAATGAAAAACTGTTTTTT. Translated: CASSEALGESNEKLFF.

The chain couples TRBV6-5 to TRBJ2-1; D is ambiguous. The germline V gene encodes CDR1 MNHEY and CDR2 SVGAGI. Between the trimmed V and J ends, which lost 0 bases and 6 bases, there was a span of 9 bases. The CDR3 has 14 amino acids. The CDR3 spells CASSYSKGINEQFF. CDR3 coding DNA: TGTGCCAGCAGTTACTCTAAGGGCATCAATGAGCAGTTCTTC.

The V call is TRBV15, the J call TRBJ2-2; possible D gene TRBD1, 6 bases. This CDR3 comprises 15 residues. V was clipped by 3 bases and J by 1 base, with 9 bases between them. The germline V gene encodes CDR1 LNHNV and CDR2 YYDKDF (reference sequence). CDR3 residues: CATSRSRGNTGELFF. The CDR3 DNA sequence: TGTGCCACCAGCAGGTCCAGGGGGAACACCGGGGAGCTGTTTTTT.

This chain's CDR3 is CASSPLGLIYEQYF. In DNA form, the CDR3 reads TGTGCCAGCTCACCACTGGGACTAATCTACGAGCAGTACTTC. V is TRBV18 and J is TRBJ2-7, with 7 bases identical to TRBD2. V shed 1 base and J 3 bases; nucleotides not matched to a gene: 3. CDR3 length: 14 residues. Looked up from germline, CDR1 is KGHSH and CDR2 is LQKENI.

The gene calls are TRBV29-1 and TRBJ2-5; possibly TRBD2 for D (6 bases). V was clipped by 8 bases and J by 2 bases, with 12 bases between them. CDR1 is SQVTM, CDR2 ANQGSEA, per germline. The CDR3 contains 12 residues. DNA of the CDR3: TGCAGCCACGACGGGGGTCAAGAGACCCAGTACTTC. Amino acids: CSHDGGQETQYF.

This CDR3 is CASSQVGGARTDTQYF. The CDR3 DNA follows: TGCGCCAGCAGCCAAGTTGGGGGGGCTCGCACAGATACGCAGTATTTT. This chain uses TRBV4-1 with TRBJ2-3; weak D call: TRBD2 (7 bases). CDR3 length: 16 amino acids. The germline V gene encodes CDR1 MGHRA and CDR2 YSYEKL. Trimming shortened V by 1 base and J by 1 base, and 12 bases separated the two germline ends.

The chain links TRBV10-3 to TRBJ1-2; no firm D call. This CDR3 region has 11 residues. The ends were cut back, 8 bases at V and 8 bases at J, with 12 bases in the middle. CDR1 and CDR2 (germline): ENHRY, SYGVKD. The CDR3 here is CAIYGLWGYTF. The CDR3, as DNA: TGTGCCATCTATGGCCTGTGGGGCTACACCTTC.

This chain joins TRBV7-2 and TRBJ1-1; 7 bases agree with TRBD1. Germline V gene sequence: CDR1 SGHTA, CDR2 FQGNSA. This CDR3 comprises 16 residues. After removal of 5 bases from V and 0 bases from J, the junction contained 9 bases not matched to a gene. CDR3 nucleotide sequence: TGTGCCAGCAGCCCTGGACAGGTCCTCATGAACACTGAAGCTTTCTTT. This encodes CASSPGQVLMNTEAFF.

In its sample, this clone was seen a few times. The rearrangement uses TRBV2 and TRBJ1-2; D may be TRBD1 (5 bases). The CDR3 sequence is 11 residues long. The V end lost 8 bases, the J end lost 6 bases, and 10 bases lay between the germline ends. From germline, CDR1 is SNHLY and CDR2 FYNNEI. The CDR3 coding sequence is TGTGCCAGCTCCCCCAGGGATGGCTACACCTTC. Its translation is CASSPRDGYTF.

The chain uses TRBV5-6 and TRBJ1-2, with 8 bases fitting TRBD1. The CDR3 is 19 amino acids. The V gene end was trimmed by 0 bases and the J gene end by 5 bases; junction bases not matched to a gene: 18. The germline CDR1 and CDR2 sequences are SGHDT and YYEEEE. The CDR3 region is CASSLDGTGGSPEGYGYTF. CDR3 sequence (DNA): TGTGCCAGCAGCTTGGACGGGACAGGAGGGTCTCCGGAGGGTTATGGCTACACCTTC. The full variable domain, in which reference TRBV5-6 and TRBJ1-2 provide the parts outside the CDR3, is DAGVTQSPTHLIKTRGQQVTLRCSPKSGHDTVSWYQQALGQGPQFIFQYYEEEERQRGNFPDRFSGHQFPNYSSELNVNALLLGDSALYLCASSLDGTGGSPEGYGYTFGSGTRLTVV.

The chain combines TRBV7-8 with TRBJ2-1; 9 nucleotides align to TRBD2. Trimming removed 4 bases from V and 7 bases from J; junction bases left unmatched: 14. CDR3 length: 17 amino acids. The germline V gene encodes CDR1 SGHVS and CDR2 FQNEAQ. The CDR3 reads CASSWERASGMGNEQFF. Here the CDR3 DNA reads TGTGCCAGCAGCTGGGAGCGGGCTAGCGGGATGGGAAATGAGCAGTTCTTC.

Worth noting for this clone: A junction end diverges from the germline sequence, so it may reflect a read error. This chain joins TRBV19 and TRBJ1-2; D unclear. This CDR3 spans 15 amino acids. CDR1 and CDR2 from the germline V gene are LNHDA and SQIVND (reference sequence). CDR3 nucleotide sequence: TGTGCCAGTAGTCTCTCACGACAAGCAGCCTATAGCTACACCTTC. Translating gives CASSLSRQAAYSYTF.

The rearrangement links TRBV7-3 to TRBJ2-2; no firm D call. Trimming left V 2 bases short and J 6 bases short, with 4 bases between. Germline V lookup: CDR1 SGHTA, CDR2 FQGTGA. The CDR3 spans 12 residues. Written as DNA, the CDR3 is TGTGCCAGCAGCTTATGGGCCGGGGAGCTGTTTTTT. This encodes CASSLWAGELFF.